A selection of T cell receptor beta chains follows, all from one sample in a study of CD8+ T cells in alopecia areata. Here immunoSEQ multiplex PCR was the method, and the copy in TCRdb shows in-frame clones only, minus some. The sample shows 200,000 to 250,000 clones, over 60% of them seen only once. Sequencing was performed on CD4+ T cells sorted from blood, taken at week 4, from a patient treated with tofacitinib. The receptors derive from a human donor with alopecia areata. Each CDR3 is given with its conserved first and last residue. A D gene is named only where the DNA matches it firmly. Clone size is stated in some rows and not others, as once, few, many or a class when expanded.

.	TRBJ2-2	TRBV7-9	few	CASSPDYPNTGELFF	TGTGCCAGCAGCCCAGACTACCCGAACACCGGGGAGCTGTTTTTT
.	TRBJ2-3	TRBV27	.	CASSLSPGQKQYF	TGTGCCAGCAGTTTATCACCGGGCCAGAAGCAGTATTTT
.	TRBJ2-7	TRBV9	few	CASSVDRGAVYEQYF	TGTGCCAGCAGCGTAGATCGCGGGGCGGTCTACGAGCAGTACTTC
TRBD1	TRBJ2-7	TRBV7-2	once	CASSPRGHSSYEQYF	TGTGCCAGCAGCCCGAGGGGGCACAGCTCCTACGAGCAGTACTTC
TRBD1	TRBJ2-7	TRBV5-1	.	CARGDRTTHEQYF	TGCGCCAGGGGGGACAGGACCACCCACGAGCAGTACTTC
TRBD1	TRBJ1-1	TRBV30	once	CAKRQGLVAFF	TGTGCCAAAAGACAGGGGCTCGTAGCTTTCTTT
.	TRBJ1-1	TRBV30	once	CAWKGPRVTEAFF	TGTGCCTGGAAGGGCCCCAGGGTCACTGAAGCTTTCTTT
TRBD1	TRBJ1-4	TRBV6-6	.	CASSYGQGGNEKLFF	TGTGCCAGCAGTTACGGGCAGGGGGGGAATGAAAAACTGTTTTTT
.	TRBJ2-5	TRBV7-8	.	CASSSDRWVQETQYF	TGTGCCAGCAGCTCGGACAGATGGGTCCAAGAGACCCAGTACTTC
.	TRBJ2-4	TRBV10-3	many	CAISEGGLAKNIQYF	TGTGCCATCAGTGAGGGGGGCCTAGCCAAAAACATTCAGTACTTC
TRBD1	TRBJ1-4	TRBV7-2	.	CASSLGQGANEKLFF	TGTGCCAGCAGCTTAGGACAGGGGGCGAATGAAAAACTGTTTTTT
TRBD1	TRBJ1-5	TRBV2	.	CASSSPGQVNQPQHF	TGTGCCAGCAGTTCCCCGGGACAGGTAAATCAGCCCCAGCATTTT
TRBD2	TRBJ2-1	TRBV7-9	few	CASSLGLAGAAAYNEQFF	TGTGCCAGCAGCCTCGGGCTAGCGGGGGCCGCCGCCTACAATGAGCAGTTCTTC
TRBD1	TRBJ2-7	TRBV27	.	CASRRQGGEQYF	TGTGCCAGCAGGCGACAGGGGGGGGAGCAGTACTTC
.	TRBJ1-1	TRBV2	few	CASRVDKVANTEAFF	TGTGCCAGCAGAGTGGATAAAGTGGCGAACACTGAAGCTTTCTTT
.	TRBJ1-2	TRBV30	.	CAWSVGGGYTF	TGTGCCTGGAGTGTTGGGGGTGGCTACACCTTC
.	TRBJ1-5	TRBV27	.	CASSSYPMGVGQPQHF	TGTGCCAGCAGTTCCTACCCTATGGGGGTCGGTCAGCCCCAGCATTTT
.	TRBJ1-2	TRBV7-2	few	CASSLKGYGYTF	TGTGCCAGCAGCTTAAAGGGCTATGGCTACACCTTC
.	TRBJ1-5	TRBV7-2	.	CASSLVQDQPQHF	TGTGCCAGCAGCTTAGTTCAGGATCAGCCCCAGCATTTT
.	TRBJ1-6	TRBV14	once	CASSQTGPSSPLHF	TGTGCCAGCAGCCAAACCGGGCCCAGTTCACCCCTCCACTTT
.	TRBJ1-2	TRBV23-1	.	CASSQSGRLRGYTF	TGCGCCAGCAGTCAATCAGGTCGCCTCAGGGGCTACACCTTC
.	TRBJ1-6	TRBV30	few	CAWKRSSYNSPLHF	TGTGCCTGGAAACGGAGCTCCTATAATTCACCCCTCCACTTT
TRBD2	TRBJ2-3	TRBV9	few	CASSVTPGTSGGVANTDTQYF	TGTGCCAGCAGCGTAACGCCCGGGACTAGCGGGGGGGTGGCGAACACAGATACGCAGTATTTT
.	TRBJ2-7	TRBV2	.	CASNPGAHYEQYF	TGTGCCAGCAACCCAGGGGCCCACTACGAGCAGTACTTC
.	TRBJ2-5	TRBV27	.	CASSPGIQETQYF	TGTGCCAGCAGCCCCGGGATTCAAGAGACCCAGTACTTC
TRBD2	TRBJ2-2	TRBV19	.	CASVGLADTGELFF	TGTGCCAGTGTCGGACTAGCGGACACCGGGGAGCTGTTTTTT
TRBD2	TRBJ2-3	TRBV7-2	once	CASSLGLATDTQYF	TGTGCCAGCAGCTTAGGACTAGCGACAGATACGCAGTATTTT
.	TRBJ1-1	TRBV30	.	CAWRWENTEAFF	TGTGCCTGGAGGTGGGAGAACACTGAAGCTTTCTTT
.	TRBJ1-4	TRBV30	.	CASTTYGSTNEKLFF	TGTGCCTCCACCACCTACGGGTCAACTAATGAAAAACTGTTTTTT
TRBD1	TRBJ2-3	TRBV9	.	CASSNPGTATHWGTDTQYF	TGTGCCAGCAGCAATCCGGGGACAGCGACCCATTGGGGCACAGATACGCAGTATTTT
.	TRBJ2-7	TRBV4-1	.	CASSQPGQRRAYEQYF	TGCGCCAGCAGCCAACCCGGACAGAGGAGGGCCTACGAGCAGTACTTC
.	TRBJ1-2	TRBV30	.	CAGKDGYTF	TGTGCCGGAAAAGATGGCTACACCTTC
.	TRBJ1-6	TRBV6-5	.	CASSWGGQGGSPLHF	TGTGCCAGCAGTTGGGGGGGGCAGGGAGGTTCACCCCTCCACTTT
.	TRBJ2-1	TRBV7-2	.	CASSLQNEQFF	TGTGCCAGCAGCTTGCAGAATGAGCAGTTCTTC
.	TRBJ1-6	TRBV16	many	CASSQSRSANSPLHF	TGTGCCAGCAGCCAATCGAGGTCAGCTAATTCACCCCTCCACTTT
.	TRBJ2-5	TRBV25-1	.	CASSEAGRETQYF	TGTGCCAGCAGTGAAGCGGGCCGGGAGACCCAGTACTTC
.	TRBJ2-5	TRBV5-1	once	CASSWVEVGETQYF	TGCGCCAGCAGCTGGGTTGAAGTTGGAGAGACCCAGTACTTC
TRBD1	TRBJ1-2	TRBV15	once	CATSLPGTANYGYTF	TGTGCCACCAGCTTGCCAGGGACAGCTAACTATGGCTACACCTTC
TRBD1	TRBJ2-1	TRBV25-1	.	CASSGEDRGTGKDEQFF	TGTGCCAGCAGTGGGGAGGATAGGGGGACAGGGAAGGATGAGCAGTTCTTC
.	TRBJ1-1	TRBV11-1	.	CASSIQVNTEAFF	TGTGCCAGCAGCATACAGGTGAACACTGAAGCTTTCTTT
TRBD2	TRBJ2-7	TRBV10-3	.	CAISPTAGLAQYF	TGTGCCATCAGTCCTACAGCGGGGCTCGCGCAGTACTTC
.	TRBJ1-2	TRBV25-1	.	CASSEWVRGYTF	TGTGCCAGCAGTGAATGGGTGCGTGGCTACACCTTC
TRBD1	TRBJ2-1	TRBV4-3	.	CASTKEGTGNYNEQFF	TGCGCCAGCACCAAAGAAGGGACAGGTAACTACAATGAGCAGTTCTTC